The sequence of this TCR beta chain was determined in a study of CD8 T cells in Susac syndrome. J gave up 7 bases and V 2 bases, and 7 bases lay outside the gene matches. Per germline, CDR1 MDHEN and CDR2 SYDVKM. The CDR3 is 15 residues long. The CD8+ and CD4+ T cells were negatively isolated, with the TEMRA cells enriched by FACS. The authors reverse transcribed about 0.5 to 1 ug RNA with random hexamers. TCRdb processed the immunoSEQ multiplex PCR reads anew with MiXCR; each CDR3 protein has one entry. The data contain fewer than 300,000 distinct CDR3 sequences, about 88% of them seen just once; the ten biggest clones take up over 0.1%.

The V call is TRBV28, the J call TRBJ1-5; 8 bases map to TRBD1. The TCR sequence derives from a human donor with multiple sclerosis. Material for sequencing was CD8+ T cells from PBMCs. CDR3 sequence reads: CASSLTRQGKQPQHF. The CDR3 DNA sequence: TGTGCCAGCAGTTTAACTCGACAGGGGAAACAGCCCCAGCATTTT.